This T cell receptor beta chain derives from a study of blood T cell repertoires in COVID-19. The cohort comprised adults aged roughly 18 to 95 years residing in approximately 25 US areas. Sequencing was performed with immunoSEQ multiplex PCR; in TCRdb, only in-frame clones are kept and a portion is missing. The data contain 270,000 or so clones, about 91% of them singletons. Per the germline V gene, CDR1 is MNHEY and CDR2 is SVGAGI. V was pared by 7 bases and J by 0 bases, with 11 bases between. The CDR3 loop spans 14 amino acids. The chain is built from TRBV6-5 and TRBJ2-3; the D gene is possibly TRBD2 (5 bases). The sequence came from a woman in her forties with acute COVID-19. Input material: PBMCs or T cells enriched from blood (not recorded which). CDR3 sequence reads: CASKSGLSTDTQYF. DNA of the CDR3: TGTGCCAGCAAAAGCGGACTTAGCACAGATACGCAGTATTTT.